The 16 T cell receptor beta chains below all came from one sample that was sequenced in a study of cytomegalovirus exposure and HLA in healthy donors. The PCR used 60 Vbeta and 13 Jbeta primers. Assay: immunoSEQ multiplex PCR; the TCRdb copy retains only in-frame clones and omits some. In total, the table holds around 130,000 clones. Material for sequencing was PBMCs. Source of these receptors: a woman between 55 and 75 years old in good health and CMV-seronegative.

V is TRBV2 and J is TRBJ2-1, with TRBD2 matching 7 bases. V shed 4 bases, J shed 9 bases, and the junction held 15 bases outside the gene matches. This CDR3 contains 16 residues. The germline gives CDR1 SNHLY, CDR2 FYNNEI. The CDR3 loop reads CASSARGRDLLGEQFF. In nucleotides, the CDR3 is TGTGCCAGCAGTGCACGAGGGAGGGACCTTTTGGGTGAGCAGTTCTTC.

V usage is TRBV5-6 and J usage is TRBJ2-7; D ambiguous. Trimming pared 4 bases from V and 3 bases from J, leaving 17 bases between. This CDR3 region has 15 residues. Germline V gene data show CDR1 as SGHDT and CDR2 as YYEEEE. For the CDR3, the DNA is TGTGCCAGCAGCCATCAGTGGGCTGGGCACTACGAGCAGTACTTC. Translating it yields CASSHQWAGHYEQYF.

V is TRBV6-5 and J is TRBJ2-7; 9 nucleotides agree with TRBD2. CDR1 is MNHEY, CDR2 SVGAGI, per germline. J gave up 6 bases and V 7 bases, and 13 bases lay outside the gene matches. This CDR3 region has 15 residues. CDR3 sequence: CASKIAGVGNSEQYF. For the CDR3, the DNA is TGTGCCAGCAAGATAGCGGGAGTAGGCAATTCCGAGCAGTACTTC.

V usage is TRBV18 and J usage is TRBJ2-5; no clear D. V was trimmed by 3 bases and J by 1 base, leaving 6 bases between them. The CDR3 has 13 residues. Looked up from germline, CDR1 is KGHSH and CDR2 is LQKENI. The CDR3 nucleotides read TGTGCCAGCTCACCGACAATCCAAGAGACCCAGTACTTC. Encoded protein: CASSPTIQETQYF.

The genes are TRBV6-1 and TRBJ2-1; TRBD2 is a possible D gene (6 bases). The CDR3 runs 14 residues. Trimming took 7 bases from V and 7 from J, leaving 17 bases between them. From germline, CDR1 is MNHNS and CDR2 SASEGT. CDR3 DNA: TGTGCCAGCAATCTCGGCGCAGGGAGGAATGAGCAGTTCTTC. Its protein is CASNLGAGRNEQFF.

The V gene is TRBV28, the J gene TRBJ2-7; D is unresolved. CDR3 length: 13 amino acids. Germline loops: CDR1 MDHEN, CDR2 SYDVKM. The ends were cut back, 7 bases at V and 4 bases at J, with 14 bases in the middle. The CDR3 reads CASISPTNYEQYF. CDR3 DNA sequence: TGTGCCAGCATTTCCCCTACTAATTACGAGCAGTACTTC.

The rearrangement links TRBV9 to TRBJ1-3, with unresolved D. CDR3 length: 13 amino acids. Trimming shortened V by 3 bases and J by 7 bases, and 11 bases separated the two germline ends. From germline, CDR1 is SGDLS and CDR2 YYNGEE. CDR3 sequence: CASSERVANTIYF. CDR3 DNA sequence: TGTGCCAGCAGCGAGAGGGTGGCGAACACCATATATTTT.

This chain links TRBV6-4 with TRBJ1-5, with 8 bases matching TRBD1. The trim removed 2 bases at V and 4 bases at J, leaving 13 bases unmatched. The germline V gene encodes CDR1 MRHNA and CDR2 SNTAGT. The CDR3 has 18 amino acids. CDR3 in DNA: TGTGCCAGCAGTGACAACGGGGAGCAGGGGGCCCAAAATCAGCCCCAGCATTTT. Encoded protein: CASSDNGEQGAQNQPQHF.

DNA for the CDR3: TGTGCCAGCAGTTACTCCGGGGGGTCTGAAGCTTTCTTT. Protein: CASSYSGGSEAFF. The chain has TRBV6-5 and TRBJ1-1; TRBD1 is a possible D gene (5 bases). The germline CDR1 and CDR2 sequences are MNHEY and SVGAGI. The V and J ends lost 0 bases and 6 bases respectively, with 8 bases between them. The CDR3 is 13 residues long.

The rearrangement uses TRBV19 and TRBJ2-1; TRBD2 matches 14 bases. Per germline, CDR1 LNHDA and CDR2 SQIVND (reference sequence). This CDR3 is 16 amino acids long. V dropped 3 bases and J dropped 9; count of bases not matched to a gene: 7. The CDR3 reads CASSIRGLAGGSEQFF. In DNA form, the CDR3 reads TGTGCCAGTAGTATCCGAGGACTAGCGGGAGGCAGTGAGCAGTTCTTC.

The genes are TRBV7-2 and TRBJ2-3; 16 bases are a match to TRBD2. The J segment lost 9 bases and the V segment lost 6 bases, leaving 6 bases of the junction unmatched. The CDR3 totals 15 residues. Per the germline V gene, CDR1 is SGHTA and CDR2 is FQGNSA. The CDR3 reads CASRLGLAGGGTQYF. CDR3 nucleotide sequence: TGTGCCAGCAGGTTGGGACTAGCGGGGGGGGGAACGCAGTATTTT. Full variable domain (remainder filled in from reference TRBV7-2 and TRBJ2-3): GAGVSQSPSNKVTEKGKDVELRCDPISGHTALYWYRQSLGQGLEFLIYFQGNSAPDKSGLPSDRFSAERTGGSVSTLTIQRTQQEDSAVYLCASRLGLAGGGTQYFGPGTRLTVL.

This CDR3 is CASKGQERQGYTF. CDR3 coding DNA: TGTGCCAGCAAGGGACAGGAAAGGCAAGGCTACACCTTC. The chain recombines TRBV6-5 with TRBJ1-2; 8 nucleotides align to TRBD1. The germline V gene encodes CDR1 MNHEY and CDR2 SVGAGI. The CDR3 has 13 residues. V was pared by 7 bases and J by 8 bases, with 9 bases of the junction left unmatched.

V and J are TRBV28 and TRBJ2-7; D not certain. The V and J ends lost 8 bases and 2 bases respectively, with 13 bases between them. The CDR3 is 13 residues long. Germline assignment: CDR1 MDHEN and CDR2 SYDVKM. The CDR3 bases are TGTGCCAGCGCCAGTTTCCAAGCCTACGAGCAGTACTTC. It specifies CASASFQAYEQYF.

The chain is built from TRBV5-8 and TRBJ1-3, with D perhaps matching TRBD1 (6 bases). Between the trimmed V and J ends, which lost 4 bases and 1 base, there was a span of 12 bases. Germline CDR1 reads SGHTS; CDR2 reads YDEGEE. This CDR3 spans 15 amino acids. In DNA, the CDR3 is TGTGCCAGCAGCGACAGGATACCGTCTGGAAACACCATATATTTT. Amino acid sequence: CASSDRIPSGNTIYF.

V is TRBV2 and J is TRBJ2-3; 13 bases align to TRBD2. Trimming at V came to 1 base and at J to 4 bases, leaving 2 bases not matched to a gene. The V gene's germline CDR1 is SNHLY and CDR2 FYNNEI. The CDR3 is 16 amino acids. The CDR3 DNA follows: TGTGCCAGCAGTGAAGGCACTAGCGGGGGGGCAGATACGCAGTATTTT. Encoded protein: CASSEGTSGGADTQYF.

The chain uses TRBV6-5 and TRBJ1-4; D unclear. Germline CDR1 MNHEY, CDR2 SVGAGI. This CDR3 contains 15 residues. V lost 2 bases to trimming and J lost 8 bases, with 15 bases between them. In DNA form, the CDR3 reads TGTGCCAGCAGTTACACGCGGGCAGCGGAAGAAAAACTGTTTTTT. It codes for CASSYTRAAEEKLFF.